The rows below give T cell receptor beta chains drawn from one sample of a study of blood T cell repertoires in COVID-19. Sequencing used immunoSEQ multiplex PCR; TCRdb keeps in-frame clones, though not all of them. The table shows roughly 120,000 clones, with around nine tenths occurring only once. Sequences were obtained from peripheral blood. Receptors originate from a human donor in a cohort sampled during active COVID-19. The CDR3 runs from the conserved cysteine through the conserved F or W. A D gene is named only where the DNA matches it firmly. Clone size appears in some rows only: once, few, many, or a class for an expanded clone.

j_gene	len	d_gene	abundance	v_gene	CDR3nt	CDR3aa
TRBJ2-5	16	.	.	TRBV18	TGTGCCAGCTCACCAGAGCGGATCCCAATACAAGAGACCCAGTACTTC	CASSPERIPIQETQYF
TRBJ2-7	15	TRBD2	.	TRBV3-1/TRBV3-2	TGTGCCAGCAGCGTCGGGACTAGCGGGACCTACGAGCAGTACTTC	CASSVGTSGTYEQYF
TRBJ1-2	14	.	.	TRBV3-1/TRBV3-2	TGTGCCAGCAGCCGCCCGCAGGGCAACTATGGCTACACCTTC	CASSRPQGNYGYTF
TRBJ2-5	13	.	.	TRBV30	TGTGCCTGGATGAGAAAAGGCGGGGAGACCCAGTACTTC	CAWMRKGGETQYF
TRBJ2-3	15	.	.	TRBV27	TGTGCCAGCAGTTTGAGCTCAGGTATCTCAGATACGCAGTATTTT	CASSLSSGISDTQYF
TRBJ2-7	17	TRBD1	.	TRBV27	TGTGCCAGCAGATCCCGTATTGACAGGGGCCATCTATACGAGCAGTACTTC	CASRSRIDRGHLYEQYF
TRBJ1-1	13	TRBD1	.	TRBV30	TGTGCCTGGGGGACAGGGGGTATCGCTGAAGCTTTCTTT	CAWGTGGIAEAFF
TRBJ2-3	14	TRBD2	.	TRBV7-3	TGTGCCAGCAGCCGCGGGGGGTCCGAAGATACGCAGTATTTT	CASSRGGSEDTQYF
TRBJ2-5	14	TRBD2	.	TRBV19	TGTGCCAGTAGCGCCGGGAGGATCCAAGAGACCCAGTACTTC	CASSAGRIQETQYF
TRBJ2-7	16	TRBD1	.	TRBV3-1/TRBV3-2	TGTGCCAGCAGCCGTACCCCGGGACAGGGCTCCTACGAGCAGTACTTC	CASSRTPGQGSYEQYF
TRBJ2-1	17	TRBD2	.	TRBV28	TGTGCCAGCAGTTTCTCGCCGGGACTAGCGTCCTACAATGAGCAGTTCTTC	CASSFSPGLASYNEQFF
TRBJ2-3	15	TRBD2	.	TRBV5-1	TGCGCCAGCAGCCCCTGGACTAGCGGAAGAGATACGCAGTATTTT	CASSPWTSGRDTQYF
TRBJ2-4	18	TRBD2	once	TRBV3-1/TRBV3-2	TGTGCCAGCAGCCAAGAACTCCGGGGGGATATGGCCAAAAACATTCAGTACTTC	CASSQELRGDMAKNIQYF
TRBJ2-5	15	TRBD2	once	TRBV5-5	TGTGCCAGCAGCTTGGGGGGACTAGCCCAAGAGACCCAGTACTTC	CASSLGGLAQETQYF
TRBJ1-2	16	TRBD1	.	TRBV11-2	TGTGCCAGCAGCTCTCTACTCTTGACAGGGTTTGATGGCTACACCTTC	CASSSLLLTGFDGYTF
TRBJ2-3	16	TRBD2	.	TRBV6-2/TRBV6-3	TGTGCCAGCAGTTCCGCGGGTAGCGGGAAGACAGATACGCAGTATTTT	CASSSAGSGKTDTQYF
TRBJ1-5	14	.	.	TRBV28	TGTGCCAGCAGTTCCCCGGGGGGGGCTCAGCCCCAGCATTTT	CASSSPGGAQPQHF
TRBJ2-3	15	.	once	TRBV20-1	TGCAGTGCTAGTCCCGCGGGGCAGACCTCAGATACGCAGTATTTT	CSASPAGQTSDTQYF
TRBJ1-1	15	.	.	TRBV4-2	TGTGCCAGCCTAGGGCGGGGAGGGCCCAACACTGAAGCTTTCTTT	CASLGRGGPNTEAFF
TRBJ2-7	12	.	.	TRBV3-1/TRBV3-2	TGTGCCAGCAGCCAAGTAGTCAACGAGCAGTACTTC	CASSQVVNEQYF
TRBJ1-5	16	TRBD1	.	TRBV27	TGTGCCAGCAGCCGGCGTCTGGACAGGGGTTCCCAGCCCCAGCATTTT	CASSRRLDRGSQPQHF
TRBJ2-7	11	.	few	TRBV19	TGTGCCACTCGAGGTTCCTACGAGCAGTACTTC	CATRGSYEQYF
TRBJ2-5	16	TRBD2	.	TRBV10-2	TGCGCCAGCAGTGAGTCGCGGGAGGCCGCCCGGAGGACCCAGTACTTC	CASSESREAARRTQYF
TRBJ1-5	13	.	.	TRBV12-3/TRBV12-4	TGTGCCAGCAGTTGGACAGTAGCTCAGCCCCAGCATTTT	CASSWTVAQPQHF
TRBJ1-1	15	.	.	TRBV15	TGTGCCACCAGCAGAGATCGGGGGGCGATCACTGAAGCTTTCTTT	CATSRDRGAITEAFF
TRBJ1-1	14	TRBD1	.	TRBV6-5	TGTGCCAGCAGGCCCTTAGACAGGGGGCGCGAAGCTTTCTTT	CASRPLDRGREAFF
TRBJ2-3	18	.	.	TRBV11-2	TGTGCCAGCAGCTTAGCAATTAGACGACTAGGATGGGGAGATACGCAGTATTTT	CASSLAIRRLGWGDTQYF
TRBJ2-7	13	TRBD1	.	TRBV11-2	TGTGCCAGCAGCTTAGAGCCAGGGGGCGAGCAGTACTTC	CASSLEPGGEQYF
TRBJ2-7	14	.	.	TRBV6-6	TGTGCCAGCAAGGCGGCATCCGACTCCTACGAGCAGTACTTC	CASKAASDSYEQYF
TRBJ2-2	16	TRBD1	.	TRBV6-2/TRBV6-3	TGTGCCAGCAGTTACGTGAGGGGACAGGTTAGCGGGGAGCTGTTTTTT	CASSYVRGQVSGELFF